This T cell receptor beta chain was documented in a study of blood T cell repertoires in COVID-19. Ages ranged from roughly 18 to 100 years, with residence in some 25 US areas. Authors' data handling: Reference gene primers were amplified, and this amplification served to estimate nucleated cell counts. Generated by immunoSEQ multiplex PCR, the TCRdb table keeps only in-frame clones and is missing some. V and J calls and clone size follow that table, whereas D and trimming were derived from the DNA. This sample has roughly 150,000 clones, with less than 85% found just once. Germline V lookup: CDR1 MNHEY, CDR2 SMNVEV (reference sequence). The CDR3 is 13 amino acids. V was clipped by 6 bases and J by 8 bases; unmatched bases: 7.

This TCR was sampled from a woman aged 18-35 years who had been exposed to COVID-19. Sequenced material: PBMCs or T cells enriched from blood (not recorded which). The gene calls are TRBV27 and TRBJ1-2; TRBD1 agrees at 9 bases. In DNA form, the CDR3 reads TGTGCCAGCAGACCGGACAGGGGATGGGGCTACACCTTC. This gives the protein CASRPDRGWGYTF.